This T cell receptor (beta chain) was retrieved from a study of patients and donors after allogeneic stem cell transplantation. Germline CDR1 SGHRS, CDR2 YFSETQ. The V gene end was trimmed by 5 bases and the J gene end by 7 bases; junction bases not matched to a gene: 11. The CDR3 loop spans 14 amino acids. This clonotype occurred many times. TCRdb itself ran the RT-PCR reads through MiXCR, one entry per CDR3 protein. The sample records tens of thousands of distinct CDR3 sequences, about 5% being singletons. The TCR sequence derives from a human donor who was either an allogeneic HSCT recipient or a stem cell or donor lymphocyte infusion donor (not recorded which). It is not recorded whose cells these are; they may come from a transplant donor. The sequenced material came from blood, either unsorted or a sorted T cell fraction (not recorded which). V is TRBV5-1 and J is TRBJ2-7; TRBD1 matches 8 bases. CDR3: CASRPGTGAREQYF. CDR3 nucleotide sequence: TGCGCCAGCAGACCCGGGACAGGTGCGAGGGAGCAGTACTTC. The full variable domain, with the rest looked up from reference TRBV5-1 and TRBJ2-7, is KAGVTQTPRYLIKTRGQQVTLSCSPISGHRSVSWYQQTPGQGLQFLFEYFSETQRNKGNFPGRFSGRQFSNSRSEMNVSTLELGDSALYLCASRPGTGAREQYFGPGTRLTVT.